This TCR beta chain is drawn from a study of shared clonotypes between healthy human individuals. Regarding the study as a whole: It was observed that approximately 5% of naive CD4 clonotypes were shared across several donors.

Concerning this clone itself: Its target is not known.

This CDR3 comprises 15 residues. V was pared by 4 bases and J by 7 bases, with 8 bases of the junction left unmatched. Germline V gene sequence: CDR1 SGHRS, CDR2 YFSETQ. Subsets obtained from CD4+ cells comprised CD45RA+ naive and CD45RA-negative memory cells. Genomic DNA of every subset was divided equally among multiple immunoSEQ plates. DNA at 200 ng, approximately 30,000 T cell genomes, went into sorted-subset replicate PCRs. Sequencing was performed with immunoSEQ multiplex PCR; in TCRdb, only in-frame clones are kept and a portion is missing. The sample has 550,000 to 800,000 clones, under 80% seen once; the top ten hold approximately 1.6%.

This rearrangement joins TRBV5-1 to TRBJ2-1, with 10 bases fitting TRBD2. The sequenced sample was memory CD4+ T cells sorted from blood. Documented subset: CD45RA-negative fraction. This TCR derives from a woman in her twenties or thirties in good health. CDR3 region: CASSDTSGTENEQFF. The DNA of the CDR3 is TGCGCCAGCAGCGATACTAGCGGGACGGAGAATGAGCAGTTCTTC.